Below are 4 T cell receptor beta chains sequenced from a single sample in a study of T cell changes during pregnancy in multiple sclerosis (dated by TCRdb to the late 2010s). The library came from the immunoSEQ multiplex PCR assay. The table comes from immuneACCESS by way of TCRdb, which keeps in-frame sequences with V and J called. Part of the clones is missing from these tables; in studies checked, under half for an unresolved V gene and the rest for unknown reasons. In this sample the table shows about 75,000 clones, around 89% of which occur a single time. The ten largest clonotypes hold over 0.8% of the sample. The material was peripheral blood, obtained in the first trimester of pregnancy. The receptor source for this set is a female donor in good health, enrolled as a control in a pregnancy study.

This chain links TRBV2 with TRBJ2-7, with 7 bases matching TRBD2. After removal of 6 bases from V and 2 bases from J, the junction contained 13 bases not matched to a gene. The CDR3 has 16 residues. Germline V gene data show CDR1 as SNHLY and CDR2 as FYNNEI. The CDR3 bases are TGTGCCAGCAGCCCACGTGGGAGGGTCTTCCCCTACGAGCAGTACTTC. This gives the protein CASSPRGRVFPYEQYF. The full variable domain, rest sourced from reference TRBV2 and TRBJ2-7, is EPEVTQTPSHQVTQMGQEVILRCVPISNHLYFYWYRQILGQKVEFLVSFYNNEISEKSEIFDDQFSVERPDGSNFTLKIRSTKLEDSAMYFCASSPRGRVFPYEQYFGPGTRLTVT.

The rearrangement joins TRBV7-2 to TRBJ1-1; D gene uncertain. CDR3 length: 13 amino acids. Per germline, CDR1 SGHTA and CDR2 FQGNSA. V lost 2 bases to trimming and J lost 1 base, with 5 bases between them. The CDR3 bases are TGTGCCAGCAGCTTACGGGAGAACACTGAAGCTTTCTTT. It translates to CASSLRENTEAFF.

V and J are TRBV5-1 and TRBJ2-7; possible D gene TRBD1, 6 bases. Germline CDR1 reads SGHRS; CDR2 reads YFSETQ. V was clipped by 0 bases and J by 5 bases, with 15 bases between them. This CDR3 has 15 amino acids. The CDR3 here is CASSLARDNLNEQYF. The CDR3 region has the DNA TGCGCCAGCAGCTTGGCCAGGGACAATTTAAACGAGCAGTACTTC.

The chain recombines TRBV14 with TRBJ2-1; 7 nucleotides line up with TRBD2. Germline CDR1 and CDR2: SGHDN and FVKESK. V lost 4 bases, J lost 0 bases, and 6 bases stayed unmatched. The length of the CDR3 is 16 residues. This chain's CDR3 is CASSRLLARSYNEQFF. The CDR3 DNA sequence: TGTGCCAGCAGCCGCCTACTAGCGCGCTCCTACAATGAGCAGTTCTTC.